A selection of T cell receptor beta chains follows, all from one sample in a study of shared clonotypes between healthy human individuals. Clones were sequenced by immunoSEQ multiplex PCR, and TCRdb holds only the in-frame ones, with some missing. The table lists around 650,000 clones, approximately 96% of them singletons, with less than 0.13% in the top ten. Sequenced material: naive CD8+ T cells sorted from blood. These receptors all stem from a woman in her 30s in good health. Each CDR3 is given with its conserved first and last residue. A D gene is named only where the DNA matches it firmly. Expanded clones are given a class, and other clones once, few, many or no size at all.

v_call	d_call	clone_size	j_call	cdr3_nt	cdr3_aa
TRBV27	TRBD2	-	TRBJ2-3	TGTGCCAGCAGTTTAGCCGGACTAGCGGGATCAATCGGAGATACGCAGTATTTT	CASSLAGLAGSIGDTQYF
TRBV5-4	-	-	TRBJ2-5	TGTGCCAGCAGCTCGCCGACTAGCAGGGGCGAGACCCAGTACTTC	CASSSPTSRGETQYF
TRBV19	TRBD2	-	TRBJ2-1	TGTGCCAGTAGTACCGGACTAGCGGAGTGGAACAATGAGCAGTTCTTC	CASSTGLAEWNNEQFF
TRBV5-1	-	-	TRBJ2-7	TGCGCCAGCAGCTTGCTAGCCAACCCGTTAGAGCAGTACTTC	CASSLLANPLEQYF
TRBV21-1	-	-	TRBJ2-5	TGTGCCAGCAGCAAATGGGGACTAGCGGGAAAAGAGACCCAGTACTTC	CASSKWGLAGKETQYF
TRBV13	-	-	TRBJ2-2	TGTGCCAGCAGCTTAGCAAGCGGGCCTGCGAACACCGGGGAGCTGTTTTTT	CASSLASGPANTGELFF
TRBV19	-	-	TRBJ1-5	TGTGCCAGTAGTGAGGGGGGCTGGACCCTCAGCAATCAGCCCCAGCATTTT	CASSEGGWTLSNQPQHF
TRBV15	TRBD1	-	TRBJ1-2	TGTGCCACCAGGGGTCACCGGGACAGGGGCCGGGATGGCTACACCTTC	CATRGHRDRGRDGYTF
TRBV4-1	TRBD1	-	TRBJ1-1	TGCGCCAGCAGCCAGCCCGTCCGGACAGGGGGTGGTATAGCTTTCTTT	CASSQPVRTGGGIAFF
TRBV15	-	-	TRBJ2-7	TGTGCCACCAGCGGGCGTACTTCCTACGAGCAGTACTTC	CATSGRTSYEQYF
TRBV28	TRBD2	-	TRBJ2-7	TGTGCCAGCCAAGCCCCTCGGGAGGGACTCTCTTACGAGCAGTACTTC	CASQAPREGLSYEQYF
TRBV9	-	once	TRBJ1-1	TGTGCCAGCAGCGTAGATGGAAACACTGAAGCTTTCTTT	CASSVDGNTEAFF
TRBV19	-	-	TRBJ2-6	TGTGCCAGTAGTATCGTCCCCCAAGGGTCTGGGGCCAACGTCCTGACTTTC	CASSIVPQGSGANVLTF
TRBV9	TRBD2	-	TRBJ2-7	TGTGCCAGCAGCGTGCAATCCGGGACTAGAGCCTACGAGCAGTACTTC	CASSVQSGTRAYEQYF
TRBV4-1	-	-	TRBJ2-7	TGCGCCAGCAGCCAAGATTCCGGCAGTAGGGCCTACGAGCAGTACTTC	CASSQDSGSRAYEQYF
TRBV2	TRBD1	-	TRBJ2-5	TGTGCCAGCAGTTTAGACAGGGGGCTCTCCCAAGAGACCCAGTACTTC	CASSLDRGLSQETQYF
TRBV5-1	-	-	TRBJ2-6	TGCGCCAGCAGCCCAGGGACTGGGGCCAACGTCCTGACTTTC	CASSPGTGANVLTF
TRBV4-1	-	-	TRBJ2-7	TGCGCCAGCAGCCAGGGCCTAGCGAATACCTACGAGCAGTACTTC	CASSQGLANTYEQYF
TRBV27	TRBD2	once	TRBJ2-1	TGTGCCAGCAGTTTTCGACTAGCGGGCTCAGATGAGCAGTTCTTC	CASSFRLAGSDEQFF
TRBV28	-	once	TRBJ2-4	-	CASSFLENIQYF
TRBV28	-	-	TRBJ2-1	TGTGCCAGCAGTTTTAGTCCAGGTTACAATGAGCAGTTCTTC	CASSFSPGYNEQFF
TRBV27	-	-	TRBJ1-5	TGTGCCAGCAGTCGGACAGCCCGCAATCAGCCCCAGCATTTT	CASSRTARNQPQHF
TRBV11-2	-	-	TRBJ2-1	TGTGCCAGCAGCTTCCTAGCCAATGAGCAGTTCTTC	CASSFLANEQFF
TRBV28	TRBD2	-	TRBJ2-7	TGTGCCAGCAGTTACCCAGCGGGGGGCCGGTCCTACGAGCAGTACTTC	CASSYPAGGRSYEQYF
TRBV7-9	TRBD2	-	TRBJ2-1	TGTGCCAGCAGCTTATCCCCAGCGGGACCATCCTACAATGAGCAGTTCTTC	CASSLSPAGPSYNEQFF
TRBV7-8	TRBD1	once	TRBJ1-1	TGTGCCAGCAGCTTAGCGGGACAGGTAGCAAGCACTGAAGCTTTCTTT	CASSLAGQVASTEAFF
TRBV13	-	-	TRBJ2-7	TGTGCCAGCAGCTTAGGCCCGCTCTACGAGCAGTACTTC	CASSLGPLYEQYF
TRBV5-8	-	once	TRBJ2-3	TGTGCCAGCAGCTTCCCGAACACAGATACGCAGTATTTT	CASSFPNTDTQYF
TRBV29-1	-	-	TRBJ2-3	TGCAGCGTTGAGGGGGCAGGTGTCACAGATACGCAGTATTTT	CSVEGAGVTDTQYF
TRBV19	-	-	TRBJ2-2	TGTGCCAGTAGTATTAATGTCGCGAACACCGGGGAGCTGTTTTTT	CASSINVANTGELFF
TRBV10-1	-	-	TRBJ1-2	TGCGCCAGCAGTGCAAGCAGGGGACGCAACTATGGCTACACCTTC	CASSASRGRNYGYTF
TRBV28	TRBD2	-	TRBJ2-7	TGTGCCAGCAGTTCTCCAGTCTCTAGCGGGAGTGGATACGAGCAGTACTTC	CASSSPVSSGSGYEQYF
TRBV5-1	-	-	TRBJ2-7	TGCGCCAGCAGACCCGGGAGCTCCTACGAGCAGTACTTC	CASRPGSSYEQYF
TRBV19	TRBD2	-	TRBJ2-2	TGTGCCAGTGCCCAGGTAGCGGGGGACACCGGGGAGCTGTTTTTT	CASAQVAGDTGELFF
TRBV5-1	-	-	TRBJ1-4	TGCGCCAGCAGCTTGGGAGTGGGGAATAATGAAAAACTGTTTTTT	CASSLGVGNNEKLFF
TRBV2	TRBD1	-	TRBJ1-3	TGTGCCAGCAGTCGACAGGGGGACTGGGACACCATATATTTT	CASSRQGDWDTIYF
TRBV7-3	-	once	TRBJ2-3	TGTGCCAGCAGCACCGGGGGAGATACGCAGTATTTT	CASSTGGDTQYF
TRBV4-1	-	-	TRBJ2-7	TGCGCCAGCAGCCAACTGGTTGGCCGGCACTACGAGCAGTACTTC	CASSQLVGRHYEQYF
TRBV5-4	TRBD1	-	TRBJ1-1	TGTGCCAGCAGCCAAACCGGGACAGGGGACACTGAAGCTTTCTTT	CASSQTGTGDTEAFF
TRBV5-1	-	-	TRBJ1-1	TGCGCCAGCAGCCCCGAACCCATGAACACTGAAGCTTTCTTT	CASSPEPMNTEAFF
TRBV19	TRBD1	-	TRBJ2-7	TGTGCCAGTAGGGACAGGGGGAACTACGAGCAGTACTTC	CASRDRGNYEQYF
TRBV19	-	-	TRBJ2-2	TGTGCCAGTAGTATAGATCAATCCGGGGAGCTGTTTTTT	CASSIDQSGELFF
TRBV27	TRBD2	-	TRBJ2-7	TGTGCCAGCAAGGGACTAGCGGGATTCGACGAGCAGTACTTC	CASKGLAGFDEQYF
TRBV27	TRBD2	-	TRBJ2-7	TGTGCCAGCAGCTCTTTGGGACTAGGGGGCTACGAGCAGTACTTC	CASSSLGLGGYEQYF
TRBV7-9	-	-	TRBJ1-1	TGTGCCAGCAGCCTTGAGTTGAACACTGAAGCTTTCTTT	CASSLELNTEAFF
TRBV9	-	-	TRBJ2-7	TGTGCCAGCAGCTCCCGGGACACAAACTACGAGCAGTACTTC	CASSSRDTNYEQYF
TRBV6-5	TRBD1	-	TRBJ1-3	TGTGCCAGCAGTTACCCAGGGGACAGAGAAAACACCATATATTTT	CASSYPGDRENTIYF
TRBV27	TRBD1	-	TRBJ1-1	TGTGCCAGCAGTTTAACAGGGGCCCGAGTATTTGAAGCTTTCTTT	CASSLTGARVFEAFF
TRBV2	-	-	TRBJ1-4	TGTGCCAGCAGTGGTGGGGAAAAACTGTTTTTT	CASSGGEKLFF
TRBV5-4	TRBD2	-	TRBJ2-1	TGTGCCAGCCCCGGGACTAGAATCAATGAGCAGTTCTTC	CASPGTRINEQFF
TRBV7-9	-	-	TRBJ1-5	TGTGCCAGCAGCTCCCAGGGTCAGCCCCAGCATTTT	CASSSQGQPQHF
TRBV29-1	-	once	TRBJ2-2	TGCAGCGTTGAATCGGGGAATCGGACCGGGGAGCTGTTTTTT	CSVESGNRTGELFF
TRBV27	-	-	TRBJ1-5	TGTGCCAGCAGTCCGACACCGGGGAGCAATCAGCCCCAGCATTTT	CASSPTPGSNQPQHF
TRBV27	TRBD2	-	TRBJ2-7	TGTGCCAGCAGTACCGGGACTAGCGTCTACGAGCAGTACTTC	CASSTGTSVYEQYF
TRBV27	TRBD1	-	TRBJ1-1	TGTGCCAGCATAAGGAACAGGGGGCTTATGAACACTGAAGCTTTCTTT	CASIRNRGLMNTEAFF
TRBV7-9	-	-	TRBJ2-1	TGTGCCAGCAGCTTAGCTCTTGAGCAGTTCTTC	CASSLALEQFF
TRBV7-3	-	-	TRBJ2-3	TGTGCCAGCAGCCCAAAACCGGAGGGCCGGGAGACAGATACGCAGTATTTT	CASSPKPEGRETDTQYF
TRBV19	TRBD1	-	TRBJ1-5	TGTGCCAGTAGTCCAGGACAGGGCTATCAGCCCCAGCATTTT	CASSPGQGYQPQHF
TRBV5-6	-	-	TRBJ2-7	TGTGCCAGCAGCTTAAGCAGGAGACTCTCTAAGGACTCCTACGAGCAGTACTTC	CASSLSRRLSKDSYEQYF